This T cell receptor beta chain was sequenced for a study of OX40 agonist ivuxolimab in advanced cancers. About the study: Partial responses were achieved by three patients, of whom one had hepatocellular carcinoma and two had cutaneous melanoma. The study, taken as a whole, reports: There were, on average, more expanded clones in CD8+ T cells than in CD4+.

As for this clone: Its antigen is unknown.

TCRdb's copy holds only in-frame clones and misses some; the assay was immunoSEQ multiplex PCR. This repertoire shows about 73,000 clones, more than 70% found once; its top ten account for around 0.8%. The TCR was taken from an adult with an advanced solid tumor such as melanoma, head and neck, liver or kidney cancer. The sample here was CD4+ or CD8+ T cells sorted from blood, taken in a trial of the OX40 agonist ivuxolimab.

This CDR3 is CASSYGGRPEAFF. Here the CDR3 DNA reads TGTGCCAGCAGTTACGGGGGGAGACCTGAAGCTTTCTTT. The chain joins TRBV6-5 to TRBJ1-1; a weak D match, TRBD1 (5 bases). Trimming removed 2 bases at V and 6 bases at J, with 10 bases between. The CDR3 is 13 amino acids. Per germline, CDR1 MNHEY and CDR2 SVGAGI.